These 24 T cell receptor beta chains were sequenced from one sample in a study of early T cells in non-severe SARS-CoV-2 infection. MiXCR, applied by TCRdb to the 5' RACE reads, yields one record per CDR3 protein. The repertoire holds around 77,000 distinct CDR3 sequences, roughly a tenth seen once, with about 7.1% in the top ten. The sequenced sample was whole blood, obtained at baseline. All receptors derive from an adult who was a healthcare worker with PCR-confirmed SARS-CoV-2 infection or an uninfected control (not recorded which).

This clonotype appeared a few times. The chain employs TRBV11-2 and TRBJ1-5; the D gene is possibly TRBD1 (6 bases). The CDR3 is made up of 14 amino acids. Germline lookup yields CDR1 SGHAT and CDR2 FQNNGV. Trimming took off 5 bases at V and 4 bases at J, with 12 bases between the two ends. CDR3 loop: CASSPDRLNQPQHF. CDR3 nucleotide sequence: TGTGCCAGCAGCCCCGACAGGTTGAATCAGCCCCAGCATTTT.

This clonotype came up many times. The chain has TRBV6-1 and TRBJ1-2; D is unresolved. The CDR3 loop spans 11 amino acids. V lost 2 bases, J lost 10 bases, and 8 bases lay in between. CDR1 and CDR2 from the germline V gene are MNHNS and SASEGT. The CDR3 reads CASSESRDYTF. The CDR3 DNA reads as TGTGCCAGCAGTGAAAGTCGGGACTACACCTTC.

This clonotype turned up a few times. V is TRBV5-8 and J is TRBJ2-1, with 7 bases aligning to TRBD1. The V gene's germline CDR1 is SGHTS and CDR2 YDEGEE. The V segment lost 4 bases and the J segment 9 bases; nucleotides outside the gene matches: 7. The CDR3 has 13 amino acids. Here the CDR3 reads CASSEGQPSEQFF. CDR3 nucleotide sequence: TGTGCCAGCAGCGAGGGACAGCCCAGTGAGCAGTTCTTC. Supplemented by reference TRBV5-8 and TRBJ2-1, the full variable domain reads EAGVTQSPTHLIKTRGQQATLRCSPISGHTSVYWYQQALGLGLQFLLWYDEGEERNRGNFPPRFSGRQFPNYSSELNVNALELEDSALYLCASSEGQPSEQFFGPGTRLTVL.

This clonotype has a count of ten or more. V usage is TRBV12-3 or TRBV12-4 and J usage is TRBJ2-6, with D perhaps matching TRBD2 (6 bases). V was cut by 4 bases and J by 0 bases, with 16 bases left in between. This CDR3 comprises 18 residues. CDR3 DNA: TGTGCCAGCAGTTCGACAAAGCGGGCACTCTCTGGGGCCAACGTCCTGACTTTC. Its translation: CASSSTKRALSGANVLTF.

The chain uses TRBV2 and TRBJ1-6, with 8 bases matching TRBD1. The CDR3 runs to 14 residues. Germline lookup yields CDR1 SNHLY and CDR2 FYNNEI. The V and J ends lost 8 bases and 10 bases, in that order; junction bases with no gene match: 10. CDR3 loop: CASLVDRGGSPLHF. The CDR3 DNA reads as TGTGCCAGCTTGGTAGACAGGGGTGGGTCACCCCTCCACTTT. The full variable domain, in which reference TRBV2 and TRBJ1-6 provide the parts outside the CDR3, is EPEVTQTPSHQVTQMGQEVILRCVPISNHLYFYWYRQILGQKVEFLVSFYNNEISEKSEIFDDQFSVERPDGSNFTLKIRSTKLEDSAMYFCASLVDRGGSPLHFGNGTRLTVT.

The chain couples TRBV10-3 to TRBJ2-1; possibly TRBD2 for D (6 bases). Germline V CDR1 and CDR2: ENHRY, SYGVKD. The CDR3 totals 18 residues. V dropped 0 bases and J dropped 5 bases, with 20 bases sitting between them. DNA of the CDR3: TGTGCCATCAGTGAGTCCCATGTTACTAGCCCCGGAAACAATGAGCAGTTCTTC. It codes for CAISESHVTSPGNNEQFF.

This chain joins TRBV3-1 and TRBJ1-3; D may be TRBD1 (5 bases). Germline lookup yields CDR1 LGHDT and CDR2 YNNKEL (reference sequence). Trimming shortened V by 1 base and J by 4 bases, and 11 bases separated the two germline ends. This CDR3 spans 15 amino acids. The CDR3 spells CASSQAGAAGNTIYF. The CDR3 bases are TGTGCCAGCAGCCAAGCTGGGGCAGCGGGAAACACCATATATTTT.

This clonotype was seen a handful of times. The chain couples TRBV12-3 or TRBV12-4 to TRBJ2-3; TRBD2 matches at 16 bases. The length of the CDR3 is 17 residues. V trimming: 7 bases; J trimming: 2 bases; junction bases outside the gene matches: 6. In DNA, the CDR3 is TGTGCCAGCACCCTTGGGACTAGCGGGGGGGCCACAGATACGCAGTATTTT. Its translation is CASTLGTSGGATDTQYF.

V usage is TRBV3-1 and J usage is TRBJ1-2; D remains ambiguous. This CDR3 comprises 14 residues. Germline CDR1 reads LGHDT; CDR2 reads YNNKEL (reference sequence). V shed 0 bases and J shed 7 bases, with 12 bases lying between them. The CDR3 reads CASSQDLVLSGYTF. In DNA form, the CDR3 reads TGTGCCAGCAGCCAAGATCTTGTCCTCTCTGGCTACACCTTC.

This rearrangement joins TRBV20-1 to TRBJ2-7, with D possibly TRBD1 on 5 matching bases. Germline CDR1 DFQATT, CDR2 SNEGSKA (reference sequence). The CDR3 has 14 amino acids. V was shortened by 5 bases and J by 2 bases, with 16 bases between the two germline ends. CDR3 bases: TGCAGTGCTTTGGACATGAACAGAACCTACGAGCAGTACTTC. Translated: CSALDMNRTYEQYF.

Ten or more counts support this clonotype. A read error may account for a junction end that differs from germline. The chain uses TRBV5-4 and TRBJ2-2, with D possibly TRBD2 on 5 matching bases. Germline V lookup: CDR1 SGHNT, CDR2 YYREEE (reference sequence). The CDR3 covers 16 residues. The CDR3, as DNA: TGTGCCAGCAGAACTCAAGTCAGCGCGAACACCGGGGAGCTTTTTTTT. It codes for CASRTQVSANTGELFF.

This clonotype turned up a few times. This chain joins TRBV5-1 and TRBJ1-1; D gene uncertain. CDR1 and CDR2 from the germline V gene are SGHRS and YFSETQ. The CDR3 loop spans 13 amino acids. The germline V and J ends were trimmed by 1 base and 0 bases, with 4 bases remaining between them. In nucleotides, the CDR3 is TGCGCCAGCAGCTTGACACTGAACACTGAAGCTTTCTTT. Translating gives CASSLTLNTEAFF.

The chain has TRBV5-1 and TRBJ1-4, with 7 bases that match TRBD1. CDR3 length: 12 amino acids. J lost 5 bases, V lost 7 bases, and 2 bases had no gene match. The germline V gene encodes CDR1 SGHRS and CDR2 YFSETQ. The chain's CDR3 is CASGTDNEKLFF. CDR3 in DNA: TGCGCCAGCGGGACAGACAATGAAAAACTGTTTTTT.

The chain links TRBV7-8 to TRBJ2-7, with TRBD1 matching over 8 bases. Germline V gene sequence: CDR1 SGHVS, CDR2 FQNEAQ. The CDR3 spans 16 residues. With V trimmed by 1 base and J by 3 bases, 8 bases remained unmatched. The DNA for the CDR3 is TGTGCCAGCAGCTTAGAGGGGACAGGATCCAGCTACGAGCAGTACTTC. Translating it yields CASSLEGTGSSYEQYF.

This clonotype was observed a few times. This chain joins TRBV21-1 and TRBJ1-5; the DNA was not compared with TRBD1, the D call given in the table. TRBV21-1 is tagged as a pseudogene. CDR3 length: 13 residues. CDR3 sequence (DNA): TGTGCCAGTCGCCGGGACAGCTATCAGCCCCAGCATTTT. Amino acids: CASRRDSYQPQHF.

This clonotype was seen a handful of times. The genes are TRBV7-2 and TRBJ1-1, with D perhaps matching TRBD1 (6 bases). Germline CDR1 is SGHTA and CDR2 is FQGNSA. V lost 5 bases and J lost 1, with 14 bases in between. The CDR3 sequence is 15 residues long. This CDR3 is CASSPPRQANTEAFF. CDR3 DNA: TGTGCCAGCAGCCCACCCCGACAGGCGAACACTGAAGCTTTCTTT.

The chain is built from TRBV7-9 and TRBJ2-1; D perhaps matches TRBD2 (6 bases). From germline, CDR1 is SEHNR and CDR2 FQNEAQ (reference sequence). Trimming stripped 3 bases from V and 6 bases from J, with 6 bases between. This CDR3 comprises 12 residues. CDR3 nucleotides: TGTGCCAGCAGCTTCGGGAGCAATGAGCAGTTCTTC. Translating it yields CASSFGSNEQFF.

The J gene is TRBJ1-3, the V gene TRBV5-6; 7 nucleotides line up with TRBD1. The V gene's germline CDR1 is SGHDT and CDR2 YYEEEE. CDR3 length: 16 amino acids. J gave up 0 bases and V 0 bases, and 3 bases lay outside the gene matches. CDR3 DNA: TGTGCCAGCAGCTTGGCCGGGACAGTCTCTGGAAACACCATATATTTT. Translation: CASSLAGTVSGNTIYF.

This clonotype was seen a handful of times. This chain uses TRBV12-3 or TRBV12-4 with TRBJ1-2; D might be TRBD1 (5 bases). V was trimmed by 3 bases and J by 8 bases, leaving 16 bases between them. The CDR3 extends over 14 amino acids. The CDR3 DNA follows: TGTGCCAGCAGTTTTACTCCCCGCTCAGGGGGCTACACCTTC. This translates into CASSFTPRSGGYTF.

The V and J genes are TRBV11-2 and TRBJ2-1; D is possibly TRBD1 (6 bases). The V gene lost 7 bases and the J gene lost 0 bases, with 19 bases spanning the gap. Germline V lookup: CDR1 SGHAT, CDR2 FQNNGV. CDR3 length: 17 amino acids. CDR3 sequence: CASNILLRGSSYNEQFF. CDR3 bases: TGTGCCAGCAACATACTGCTGAGGGGGAGCTCCTACAATGAGCAGTTCTTC. Variable domain in full (rest from reference TRBV11-2 and TRBJ2-1): EAGVAQSPRYKIIEKRQSVAFWCNPISGHATLYWYQQILGQGPKLLIQFQNNGVVDDSQLPKDRFSAERLKGVDSTLKIQPAKLEDSAVYLCASNILLRGSSYNEQFFGPGTRLTVL.

This clonotype has at least ten counts. The V call is TRBV19, the J call TRBJ2-1, with TRBD1 identical over 10 bases. Germline CDR1 is LNHDA and CDR2 is SQIVND (reference sequence). The CDR3 is 12 residues long. CDR3 in amino acids: CASGQGINEQFF. In DNA, the CDR3 is TGTGCTTCGGGACAGGGGATCAATGAGCAGTTCTTC. The full variable domain, in which reference TRBV19 and TRBJ2-1 provide the parts outside the CDR3, is DGGITQSPKYLFRKEGQNVTLSCEQNLNHDAMYWYRQDPGQGLRLIYYSQIVNDFQKGDIAEGYSVSREKKESFPLTVTSAQKNPTAFYLCASGQGINEQFFGPGTRLTVL.

This clonotype was seen only a few times. The V and J genes are TRBV20-1 and TRBJ2-5, with D maybe TRBD2 (5 bases). Trimming pared 6 bases from V and 0 bases from J, leaving 14 bases between. The CDR3 spans 14 residues. The germline CDR1 and CDR2 sequences are DFQATT and SNEGSKA (reference sequence). This chain's CDR3 is CSANPGSHQETQYF. In DNA form, the CDR3 reads TGCAGTGCCAACCCGGGATCCCACCAAGAGACCCAGTACTTC.

The CDR3 region is CASRAPPGGGLPDTQYF. The CDR3 DNA reads as TGTGCCAGCAGGGCCCCCCCCGGGGGGGGGCTCCCAGATACGCAGTATTTT. The chain joins TRBV6-1 to TRBJ2-3; TRBD2 matches 8 bases. V shed 6 bases, J shed 4 bases, and the junction held 15 bases outside the gene matches. The CDR3 is made up of 17 amino acids. CDR1 and CDR2 from the germline V gene are MNHNS and SASEGT.

This clonotype turned up a few times. The chain is built from TRBV19 and TRBJ2-1; 9 nucleotides align to TRBD1. The germline CDR1 and CDR2 sequences are LNHDA and SQIVND (reference sequence). After removal of 6 bases from V and 8 bases from J, the junction contained 8 bases not matched to a gene. The CDR3 is made up of 14 amino acids. The CDR3 nucleotides are TGTGCCAGTAGCGCAATACAGGGGGCCGATGAGCAGTTCTTC. This encodes CASSAIQGADEQFF.